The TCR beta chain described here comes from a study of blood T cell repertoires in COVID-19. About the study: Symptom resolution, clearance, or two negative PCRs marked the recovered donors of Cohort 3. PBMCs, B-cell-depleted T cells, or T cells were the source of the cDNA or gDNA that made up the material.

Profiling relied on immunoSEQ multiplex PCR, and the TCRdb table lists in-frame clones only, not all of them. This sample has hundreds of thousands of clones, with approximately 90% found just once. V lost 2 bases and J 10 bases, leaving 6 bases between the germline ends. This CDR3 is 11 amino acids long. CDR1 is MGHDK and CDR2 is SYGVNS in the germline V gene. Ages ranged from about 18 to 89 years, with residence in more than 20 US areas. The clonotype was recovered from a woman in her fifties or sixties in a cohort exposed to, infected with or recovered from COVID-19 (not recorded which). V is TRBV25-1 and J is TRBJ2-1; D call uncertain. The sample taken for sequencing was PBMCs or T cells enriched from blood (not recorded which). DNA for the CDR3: TGTGCCAGCAGTGAAGTTAGCGAGCAGTTCTTC. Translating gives CASSEVSEQFF.